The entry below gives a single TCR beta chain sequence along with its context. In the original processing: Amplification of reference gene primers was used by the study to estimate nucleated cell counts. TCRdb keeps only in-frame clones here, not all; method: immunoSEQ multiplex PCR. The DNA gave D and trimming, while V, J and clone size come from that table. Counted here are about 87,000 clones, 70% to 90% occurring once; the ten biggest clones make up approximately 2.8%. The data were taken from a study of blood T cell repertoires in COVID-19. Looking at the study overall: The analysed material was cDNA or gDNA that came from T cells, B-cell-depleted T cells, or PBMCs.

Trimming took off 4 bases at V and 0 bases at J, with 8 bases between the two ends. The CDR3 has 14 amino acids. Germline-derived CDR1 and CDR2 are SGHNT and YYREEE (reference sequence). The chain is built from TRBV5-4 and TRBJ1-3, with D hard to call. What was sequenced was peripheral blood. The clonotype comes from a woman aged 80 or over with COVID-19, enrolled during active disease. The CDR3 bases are TGTGCCAGCAGCCTAGACCTCTCTGGAAACACCATATATTTT. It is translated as CASSLDLSGNTIYF.